This T cell receptor beta chain was sequenced during a study of blood T cell repertoires in COVID-19. At the level of the study: Acute and convalescent COVID-19 specimens originated in the United States, Italy and Spain.

Repertoires were generated with immunoSEQ multiplex PCR, while TCRdb's copy carries only in-frame clones and drops some. The sample lists 90,000 to 130,000 clones; 70% to 80% were seen once. Trimming cost V 10 bases and J 2 bases; bases outside gene matches: 7. This CDR3 has 14 residues. The germline V gene encodes CDR1 MNHEY and CDR2 SMNVEV (reference sequence). The sample taken for sequencing was peripheral blood. This receptor was taken from a woman between 55 and 75 years old with acute or convalescent COVID-19. The chain carries TRBV27 and TRBJ2-3; 9 bases line up with TRBD2. The CDR3 region is CATSSGGHTDTQYF. CDR3 coding DNA: TGTGCCACAAGTAGCGGGGGCCACACAGATACGCAGTATTTT.